The TCR beta chain described here comes from a study of patients and donors after allogeneic stem cell transplantation. One entry per CDR3 protein results from TCRdb running MiXCR on the RT-PCR reads. There are about 230,000 distinct CDR3 sequences in the sample; over 12% occur only once, and around a tenth lies in the top ten. The table lists this clonotype with a few counts. Looked up from germline, CDR1 is SGHRS and CDR2 is YFSETQ. V was clipped by 4 bases and J by 6 bases, with 10 bases between them. The CDR3 has 13 amino acids. V gene TRBV5-1 combines with J gene TRBJ2-2; D is undetermined. The sequence derives from a human donor who was either an allogeneic HSCT recipient or a stem cell or donor lymphocyte infusion donor (not recorded which). It is not recorded whose cells these are; they may come from a transplant donor. Sequenced: blood, either unsorted or a sorted T cell fraction (not recorded which). CDR3 bases: TGCGCCAGCAGCAGGGATCCGGCCGGGGAGCTGTTTTTT. It codes for CASSRDPAGELFF.